This T cell receptor beta chain was documented in a study of cytomegalovirus exposure and HLA in healthy donors. Deletions cut 1 base from V and 6 bases from J, with 20 bases between. This CDR3 is 17 amino acids long. Germline V lookup: CDR1 SGHDT, CDR2 YYEEEE. As for this clone: Antigen: not known.

13 Jbeta primers and 60 Vbeta primers were used for the PCR. Using immunoSEQ multiplex PCR, the repertoire was profiled, and TCRdb retains in-frame clones only, with some absent. In the table there are around 180,000 clones, 84% of which are singletons. Study conclusions and caveats: Information on immune exposure was restricted to one variable (CMV serostatus).

Material: PBMCs. The source of this sequence is a girl aged 10 to 17 in good health and CMV-seropositive. This chain uses TRBV5-6 with TRBJ2-1; unclear D gene. CDR3 sequence (DNA): TGTGCCAGCAGCTTGTCATACGACCGGAGACTTCTCAATGAGCAGTTCTTC. Residues: CASSLSYDRRLLNEQFF.